What follows describes a single TCR beta chain. These data are taken from a study of T-cell reconstitution after alpha-beta-depleted transplantation in children. V was trimmed by 4 bases and J by 4 bases, leaving 17 bases between them. The CDR3 runs 15 residues. Germline V gives CDR1 SGDLS, CDR2 YYNGEE. A library of TCRbeta sequences, prepared with unique molecular identifiers, was generated. TCRdb reprocessed the PCR reads with MiXCR, giving one entry per CDR3 protein. Among hundreds of thousands of distinct CDR3 sequences, about 10% were seen once, and the ten largest hold less than 5%. This receptor was obtained from a human donor who donated a stem cell graft to a child with acute myeloid leukemia. The V and J genes are TRBV9 and TRBJ2-5, with D maybe TRBD1 (6 bases). Sequenced material: PBMCs from the stem cell graft donor, taken from the stem cell graft. The CDR3 spells CASSSGVNLRETQYF. In DNA form, the CDR3 reads TGTGCCAGCAGCTCAGGGGTGAATCTAAGAGAGACCCAGTACTTC.